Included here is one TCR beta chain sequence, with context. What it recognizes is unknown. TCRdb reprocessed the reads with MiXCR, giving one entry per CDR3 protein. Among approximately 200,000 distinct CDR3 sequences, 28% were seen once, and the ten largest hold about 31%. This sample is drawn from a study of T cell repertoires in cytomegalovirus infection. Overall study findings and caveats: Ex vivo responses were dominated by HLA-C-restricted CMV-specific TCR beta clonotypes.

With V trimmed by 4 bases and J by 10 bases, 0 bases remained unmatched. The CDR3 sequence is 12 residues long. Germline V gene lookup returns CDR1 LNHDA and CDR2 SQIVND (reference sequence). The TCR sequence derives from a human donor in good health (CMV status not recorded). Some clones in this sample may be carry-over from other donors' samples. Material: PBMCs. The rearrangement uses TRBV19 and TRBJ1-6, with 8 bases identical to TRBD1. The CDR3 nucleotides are TGTGCCAGTAGTACAGGGGGCTCACCCCTCCACTTT. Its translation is CASSTGGSPLHF.